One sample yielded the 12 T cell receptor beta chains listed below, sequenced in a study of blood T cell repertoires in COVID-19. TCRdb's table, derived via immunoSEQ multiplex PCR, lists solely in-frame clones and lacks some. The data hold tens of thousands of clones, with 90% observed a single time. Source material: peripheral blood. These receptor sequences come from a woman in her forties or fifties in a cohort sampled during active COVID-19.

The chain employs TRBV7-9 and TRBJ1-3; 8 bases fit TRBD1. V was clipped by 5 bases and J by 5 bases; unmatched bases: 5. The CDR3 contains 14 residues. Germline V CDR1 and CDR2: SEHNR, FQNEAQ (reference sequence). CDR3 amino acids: CASSVYRGRNTIYF. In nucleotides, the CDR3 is TGTGCCAGCAGCGTATACAGGGGGAGAAACACCATATATTTT.

The CDR3 sequence: CSVEDQSTGRYGYTF. The CDR3 region has the DNA TGCAGCGTTGAAGATCAAAGCACGGGGAGGTATGGCTACACCTTC. The chain has TRBV29-1 and TRBJ1-2; D gene uncertain. Germline V gene data show CDR1 as SQVTM and CDR2 as ANQGSEA. V lost 0 bases, J lost 5 bases, and 16 bases lay in between. The length of the CDR3 is 15 residues. The full variable domain, in which reference TRBV29-1 and TRBJ1-2 provide the parts outside the CDR3, is SAVISQKPSRDICQRGTSLTIQCQVDSQVTMMFWYRQQPGQSLTLIATANQGSEATYESGFVIDKFPISRPNLTFSTLTVSNMSPEDSSIYLCSVEDQSTGRYGYTFGSGTRLTVV.

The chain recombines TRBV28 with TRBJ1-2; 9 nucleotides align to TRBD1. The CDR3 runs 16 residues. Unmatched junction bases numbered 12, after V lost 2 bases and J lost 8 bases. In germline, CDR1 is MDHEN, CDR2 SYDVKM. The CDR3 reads CASSLAGQGISEGYTF. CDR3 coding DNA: TGTGCCAGCAGTTTAGCCGGACAGGGGATTTCGGAAGGCTACACCTTC.

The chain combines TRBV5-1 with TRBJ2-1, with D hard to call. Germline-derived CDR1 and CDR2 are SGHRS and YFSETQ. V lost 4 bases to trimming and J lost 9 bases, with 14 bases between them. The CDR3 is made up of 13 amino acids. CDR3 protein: CASSVGADGEQFF. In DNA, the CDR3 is TGCGCCAGCAGCGTAGGAGCCGACGGTGAGCAGTTCTTC.

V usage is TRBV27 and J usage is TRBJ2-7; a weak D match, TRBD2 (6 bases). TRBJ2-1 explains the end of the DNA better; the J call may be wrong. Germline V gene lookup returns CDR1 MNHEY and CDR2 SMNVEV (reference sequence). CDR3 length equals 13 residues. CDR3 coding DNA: TGTGCCAGCTCCTTGGGGGGTTCCTACGAGCAGTTCTTC. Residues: CASSLGGSYEQFF.

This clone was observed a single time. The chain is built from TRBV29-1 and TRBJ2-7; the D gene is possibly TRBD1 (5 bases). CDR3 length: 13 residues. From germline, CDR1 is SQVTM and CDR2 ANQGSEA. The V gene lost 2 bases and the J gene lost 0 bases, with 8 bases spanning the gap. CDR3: CSVEPDNSYEQYF. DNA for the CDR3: TGCAGCGTTGAACCGGACAACTCCTACGAGCAGTACTTC.

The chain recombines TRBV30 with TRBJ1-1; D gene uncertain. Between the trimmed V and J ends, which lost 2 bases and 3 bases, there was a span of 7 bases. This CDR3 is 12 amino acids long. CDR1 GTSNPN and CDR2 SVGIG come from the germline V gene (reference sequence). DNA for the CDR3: TGTGCCTGGAGTCACTCGGACACTGAAGCTTTCTTT. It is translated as CAWSHSDTEAFF.

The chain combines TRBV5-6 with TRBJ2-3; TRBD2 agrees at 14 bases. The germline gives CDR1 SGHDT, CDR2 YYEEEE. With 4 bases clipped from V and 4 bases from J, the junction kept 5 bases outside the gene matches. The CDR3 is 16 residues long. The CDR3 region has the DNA TGTGCCAGCAGCCTTCGACTAGCGGGAGGGCCAGATACGCAGTATTTT. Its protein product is CASSLRLAGGPDTQYF.

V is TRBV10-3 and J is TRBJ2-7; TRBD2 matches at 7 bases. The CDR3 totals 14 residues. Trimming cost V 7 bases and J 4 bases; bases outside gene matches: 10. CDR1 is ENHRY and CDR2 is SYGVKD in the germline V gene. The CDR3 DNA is TGTGCCATCACCAGAGCGGGATACCAGTACGAGCAGTACTTC. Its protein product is CAITRAGYQYEQYF.

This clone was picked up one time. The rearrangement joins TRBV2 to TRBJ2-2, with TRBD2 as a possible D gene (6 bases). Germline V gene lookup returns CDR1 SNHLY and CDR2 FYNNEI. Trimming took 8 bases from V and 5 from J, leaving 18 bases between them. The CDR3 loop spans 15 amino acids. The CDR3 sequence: CASRWGVTETGELFF. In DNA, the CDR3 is TGTGCCAGCCGGTGGGGGGTAACGGAAACCGGGGAGCTGTTTTTT.

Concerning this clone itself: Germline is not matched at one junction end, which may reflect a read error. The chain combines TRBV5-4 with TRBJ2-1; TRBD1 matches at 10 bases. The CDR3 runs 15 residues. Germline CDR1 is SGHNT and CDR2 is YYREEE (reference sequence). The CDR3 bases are TGTGCCAGCAGTTTGGGGACAGGGGCCTACAATGAGCAGTTCTTC. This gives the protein CASSLGTGAYNEQFF.

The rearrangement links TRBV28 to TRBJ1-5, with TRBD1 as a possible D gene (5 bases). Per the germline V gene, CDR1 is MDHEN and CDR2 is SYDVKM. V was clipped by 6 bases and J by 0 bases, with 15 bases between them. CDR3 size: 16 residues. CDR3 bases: TGTGCCAGCAGACCTATTGGGAGGGGTAGCAATCAGCCCCAGCATTTT. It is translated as CASRPIGRGSNQPQHF. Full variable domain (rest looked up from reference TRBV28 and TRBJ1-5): DVKVTQSSRYLVKRTGEKVFLECVQDMDHENMFWYRQDPGLGLRLIYFSYDVKMKEKGDIPEGYSVSREKKERFSLILESASTNQTSMYLCASRPIGRGSNQPQHFGDGTRLSIL.